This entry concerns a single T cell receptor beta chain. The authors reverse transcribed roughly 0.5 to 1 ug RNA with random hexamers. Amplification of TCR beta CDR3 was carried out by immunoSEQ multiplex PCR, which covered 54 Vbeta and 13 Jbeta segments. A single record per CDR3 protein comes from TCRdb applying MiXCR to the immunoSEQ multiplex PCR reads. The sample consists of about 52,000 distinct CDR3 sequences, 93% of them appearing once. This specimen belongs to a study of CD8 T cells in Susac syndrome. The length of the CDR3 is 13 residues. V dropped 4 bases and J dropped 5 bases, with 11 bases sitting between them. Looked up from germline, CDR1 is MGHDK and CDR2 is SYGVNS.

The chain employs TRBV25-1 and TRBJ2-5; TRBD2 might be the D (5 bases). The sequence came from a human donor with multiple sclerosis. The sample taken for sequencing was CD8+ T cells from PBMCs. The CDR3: CASSVWGEETQYF. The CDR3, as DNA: TGTGCCAGCAGTGTTTGGGGAGAGGAGACCCAGTACTTC. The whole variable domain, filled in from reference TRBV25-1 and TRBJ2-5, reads EADIYQTPRYLVIGTGKKITLECSQTMGHDKMYWYQQDPGMELHLIHYSYGVNSTEKGDLSSESTVSRIRTEHFPLTLESARPSHTSQYLCASSVWGEETQYFGPGTRLLVL.